A single sample gave rise to the 29 T cell receptor beta chains below, sequenced in a study of blood T cell repertoires in COVID-19. Profiled with immunoSEQ multiplex PCR; TCRdb holds only in-frame clones, not every one. The profile shows some 320,000 clones, around 87% of them singletons. Sequences were obtained from peripheral blood. These receptor sequences come from a woman in her forties or fifties who had recovered from COVID-19.

The gene calls are TRBV4-3 and TRBJ1-4, with 7 bases identical to TRBD1. Germline trimming cut 1 base from V and 4 bases from J; bases unmatched to any gene: 6. CDR3 length: 16 amino acids. The V gene's germline CDR1 is LGHNA and CDR2 YSLEER. The CDR3 loop reads CASSQVMGQSNEKLFF. CDR3 bases: TGCGCCAGCAGCCAAGTGATGGGACAGAGTAATGAAAAACTGTTTTTT.

This clone was seen just once. V usage is TRBV19 and J usage is TRBJ2-1; the D gene is possibly TRBD1 (5 bases). Germline loops: CDR1 LNHDA, CDR2 SQIVND (reference sequence). There are 14 residues in the CDR3. V was trimmed by 5 bases and J by 6 bases, leaving 14 bases between them. CDR3 in amino acids: CASSWGPTANEQFF. CDR3 nucleotides: TGTGCCAGTAGTTGGGGCCCGACTGCCAATGAGCAGTTCTTC.

The count of this clone is one. This sequence joins TRBV6-6 and TRBJ2-5, with TRBD1 identical over 7 bases. Germline V gives CDR1 MNHNY, CDR2 SVGAGI (reference sequence). The CDR3 is 16 residues long. V lost 2 bases and J lost 1; bases outside the gene matches: 7. The CDR3 reads CASSYAAWDSQETQYF. The CDR3 DNA follows: TGTGCCAGCAGTTACGCGGCCTGGGACAGCCAAGAGACCCAGTACTTC.

The chain combines TRBV7-2 with TRBJ2-3, with a tentative D call TRBD1 (6 bases). CDR1 and CDR2 (germline): SGHTA, FQGNSA. This CDR3 comprises 15 residues. Trimming took off 2 bases at V and 3 bases at J, with 12 bases between the two ends. CDR3 nucleotides: TGTGCCAGCAGCTTACAGGGGCCGAGTACAGATACGCAGTATTTT. It translates to CASSLQGPSTDTQYF.

CDR3 sequence (DNA): TGTGCCAGCAGCTTACTGGGCCAGGGGGCCGGAAACACCATATATTTT. It codes for CASSLLGQGAGNTIYF. J is TRBJ1-3 and V is TRBV7-6, with TRBD1 matching over 8 bases. With V trimmed by 2 bases and J by 4 bases, 7 bases remained unmatched. CDR3 length: 16 amino acids. The V gene's germline CDR1 is SGHVS and CDR2 FNYEAQ. The complete variable domain, with remaining parts taken from reference TRBV7-6 and TRBJ1-3, reads GAGVSQSPRYKVTKRGQDVALRCDPISGHVSLYWYRQALGQGPEFLTYFNYEAQQDKSGLPNDRFSAERPEGSISTLTIQRTEQRDSAMYRCASSLLGQGAGNTIYFGEGSWLTVV.

The chain combines TRBV20-1 with TRBJ2-7; 12 nucleotides line up with TRBD2. Germline assignment: CDR1 DFQATT and CDR2 SNEGSKA (reference sequence). V lost 3 bases, J lost 0 bases, and 15 bases stayed unmatched. The CDR3 consists of 19 residues. CDR3 residues: CSASTLAGGSLLNSYEQYF. The CDR3 bases are TGCAGTGCTAGTACACTAGCGGGAGGTTCCCTCCTTAACTCCTACGAGCAGTACTTC.

The table lists this clone with a count of one. V gene TRBV28 combines with J gene TRBJ1-1, with D unclear. Looked up from germline, CDR1 is MDHEN and CDR2 is SYDVKM. Trimming took off 6 bases at V and 5 bases at J, with 13 bases between the two ends. The CDR3 is 13 amino acids. The CDR3 protein is CASRSGVGTEAFF. As DNA, the CDR3 is TGTGCCAGCAGGTCCGGGGTAGGAACTGAAGCTTTCTTT.

This clone was seen just once. The V call is TRBV19, the J call TRBJ1-1; 11 nucleotides align to TRBD1. The CDR3 consists of 13 residues. Germline loops: CDR1 LNHDA, CDR2 SQIVND (reference sequence). The V gene end was trimmed by 6 bases and the J gene end by 5 bases; junction bases not matched to a gene: 2. The CDR3 reads CASRDRGQTEAFF. CDR3 DNA sequence: TGTGCCAGTAGGGACAGGGGGCAAACTGAAGCTTTCTTT.

In DNA form, the CDR3 reads TGTGCCAGCAGCTTAGGAACCGGGGGTCTTGCCTACAATGAGCAGTTCTTC. Its translation is CASSLGTGGLAYNEQFF. The chain has TRBV7-6 and TRBJ2-1, with D possibly being TRBD2 (6 bases). The CDR3 has 17 residues. Germline V gene lookup returns CDR1 SGHVS and CDR2 FNYEAQ. The germline V and J ends were trimmed by 1 base and 2 bases, with 15 bases remaining between them.

The chain links TRBV3-1 (or the pseudogene TRBV3-2) to TRBJ2-7, with 12 nucleotides matching TRBD2. CDR1 and CDR2 (germline): LGHDT, YNNKEL (reference sequence). V lost 5 bases to trimming and J lost 4 bases; unmatched junction nucleotides: 3. There are 14 residues in the CDR3. CDR3 nucleotide sequence: TGTGCCAGCAGCACGACTAGCGGGGGTTACGAGCAGTACTTC. This gives the protein CASSTTSGGYEQYF.

The chain employs TRBV27 and TRBJ1-4; the match to TRBD1 covers 8 bases. Germline V gene data show CDR1 as MNHEY and CDR2 as SMNVEV (reference sequence). The CDR3 has 18 amino acids. J was trimmed by 4 bases and V by 8 bases; bases with no gene match: 18. The CDR3 protein is CASRPDRVRYAGNEKLFF. Here the CDR3 DNA reads TGTGCCAGCCGCCCGGACAGGGTTAGGTATGCGGGTAATGAAAAACTGTTTTTT.

V and J are TRBV24-1 and TRBJ2-1; TRBD1 aligns across 8 bases. From germline, CDR1 is KGHDR and CDR2 SFDVKD. V trimming: 3 bases; J trimming: 2 bases; junction bases outside the gene matches: 2. There are 15 residues in the CDR3. CDR3: CATSDAGQAYNEQFF. The CDR3, as DNA: TGTGCCACCAGTGATGCGGGACAGGCCTACAATGAGCAGTTCTTC.

The V and J genes are TRBV10-3 and TRBJ2-7, with D possibly matching TRBD1 (5 bases). Germline CDR1 ENHRY, CDR2 SYGVKD. Trimming removed 3 bases from V and 0 bases from J, with 6 bases in between. This CDR3 has 13 amino acids. This CDR3 reads CAISDGASYEQYF. The CDR3 region has the DNA TGTGCCATCAGTGATGGGGCCTCCTACGAGCAGTACTTC.

This chain links TRBV19 with TRBJ1-2; 8 bases map to TRBD1. Germline CDR1 is LNHDA and CDR2 is SQIVND (reference sequence). V gave up 7 bases and J gave up 2 bases; unmatched junction bases: 3. The CDR3 totals 13 residues. The CDR3 loop is CASKDRVNYGYTF. The CDR3 DNA is TGTGCCAGTAAGGACAGGGTAAACTATGGCTACACCTTC.

The V gene is TRBV7-2, the J gene TRBJ2-3, with TRBD1 identical over 7 bases. From germline, CDR1 is SGHTA and CDR2 FQGNSA. The J segment lost 1 base and the V segment lost 1 base, leaving 2 bases of the junction unmatched. The CDR3 length is 15 residues. CDR3 amino acids: CASSLDGQGTDTQYF. The CDR3 coding sequence is TGTGCCAGCAGCTTAGACGGACAGGGCACAGATACGCAGTATTTT.

This chain links TRBV5-1 with TRBJ2-5; maybe TRBD1 (6 bases). The CDR3 covers 14 residues. V lost 3 bases to trimming and J lost 2 bases, with 11 bases between them. Per germline, CDR1 SGHRS and CDR2 YFSETQ. The CDR3 here is CASSSGHTQETQYF. The DNA for the CDR3 is TGCGCCAGCAGCTCGGGACACACGCAAGAGACCCAGTACTTC.

This clone has a single count. The chain recombines TRBV19 with TRBJ2-1; 9 bases map to TRBD1. The ends lost 2 bases at V and 7 bases at J; junction bases unmatched: 6. CDR1 and CDR2 from the germline V gene are LNHDA and SQIVND (reference sequence). The CDR3 is 15 amino acids. Here the CDR3 DNA reads TGTGCCAGTAGTATACCACGACAGGGGGGGAATGAGCAGTTCTTC. Protein sequence: CASSIPRQGGNEQFF.

This sequence joins TRBV28 and TRBJ2-4, with D possibly matching TRBD2 (7 bases). CDR3 size: 13 residues. Germline lookup yields CDR1 MDHEN and CDR2 SYDVKM. The germline V and J ends were trimmed by 7 bases and 6 bases, with 13 bases remaining between them. The DNA for the CDR3 is TGTGCCAGCAAGGGGGGGAATCTAAACATTCAGTACTTC. Protein product: CASKGGNLNIQYF.

The chain employs TRBV18 and TRBJ2-5, with D hard to call. V lost 2 bases and J 5 bases, leaving 6 bases between the germline ends. Looked up from germline, CDR1 is KGHSH and CDR2 is LQKENI. This CDR3 comprises 12 residues. CDR3 nucleotide sequence: TGTGCCAGCTCACCAACCGGGGAGACCCAGTACTTC. Protein: CASSPTGETQYF. Together with reference TRBV18 and TRBJ2-5, the CDR3 gives the full variable domain: NAGVMQNPRHLVRRRGQEARLRCSPMKGHSHVYWYRQLPEEGLKFMVYLQKENIIDESGMPKERFSAEFPKEGPSILRIQQVVRGDSAAYFCASSPTGETQYFGPGTRLLVL.

V is TRBV7-6 and J is TRBJ2-5, with 7 bases that match TRBD2. The V gene end was trimmed by 3 bases and the J gene end by 5 bases; junction bases not matched to a gene: 9. The CDR3 sequence is 15 residues long. The germline CDR1 and CDR2 sequences are SGHVS and FNYEAQ. CDR3 sequence reads: CASSLQAGAGETQYF. In nucleotides, the CDR3 is TGTGCCAGCAGCTTGCAGGCGGGAGCGGGGGAGACCCAGTACTTC.

The J gene is TRBJ2-4, the V gene TRBV28, with TRBD1 identical over 10 bases. Germline lookup yields CDR1 MDHEN and CDR2 SYDVKM. The CDR3 runs 15 residues. With V trimmed by 6 bases and J by 6 bases, 8 bases remained unmatched. In nucleotides, the CDR3 is TGTGCCAGCAGCCGACCCGGACAGGGGGGAAACATTCAGTACTTC. Translated, it gives CASSRPGQGGNIQYF.

The CDR3 DNA reads as TGTGCCAGCAGCGTACAGTCGGGACAGAACTATGGCTACACCTTC. Its translation is CASSVQSGQNYGYTF. The chain combines TRBV9 with TRBJ1-2, with 7 positions matching TRBD1. J gave up 2 bases and V 1 base, and 5 bases lay outside the gene matches. Germline CDR1 and CDR2: SGDLS and YYNGEE. The CDR3 sequence is 15 residues long.

This clone has just a few counts. The chain carries TRBV9 and TRBJ1-6, with D hard to call. In germline, CDR1 is SGDLS, CDR2 YYNGEE. Trimming pared 2 bases from V and 7 bases from J, leaving 10 bases between. The length of the CDR3 is 14 residues. CDR3 bases: TGTGCCAGCAGCGTCTTCGGGGAAAATTCACCCCTCCACTTT. It specifies CASSVFGENSPLHF.

The rearrangement links TRBV5-8 to TRBJ2-2; D remains ambiguous. The V gene's germline CDR1 is SGHTS and CDR2 YDEGEE. With 0 bases removed from V and 5 bases from J, the gap between germline ends came to 5 bases. This CDR3 is 13 amino acids long. CDR3: CASSLERTGELFF. Here the CDR3 DNA reads TGTGCCAGCAGCTTGGAGCGAACCGGGGAGCTGTTTTTT.

This clone was recorded a few times. J is TRBJ2-7 and V is TRBV5-1; 8 nucleotides line up with TRBD1. Germline trimming cut 2 bases from V and 2 bases from J; bases unmatched to any gene: 3. The CDR3 runs 14 residues. Germline V lookup: CDR1 SGHRS, CDR2 YFSETQ. The CDR3 is CASSFGTGAYEQYF. The CDR3 DNA reads TGCGCCAGCAGCTTCGGGACAGGCGCCTACGAGCAGTACTTC.

The table lists this clone with a count of one. V and J are TRBV9 and TRBJ2-1, with D maybe TRBD1 (6 bases). Looked up from germline, CDR1 is SGDLS and CDR2 is YYNGEE. Between the trimmed V and J ends, which lost 0 bases and 10 bases, there was a span of 14 bases. The CDR3 is 14 residues long. CDR3 protein: CASSVATYGGEQFF. The CDR3 nucleotides read TGTGCCAGCAGCGTAGCTACTTATGGGGGCGAGCAGTTCTTC.

The genes are TRBV19 and TRBJ2-3; 8 bases fit TRBD2. Germline V gives CDR1 LNHDA, CDR2 SQIVND (reference sequence). V gave up 5 bases and J gave up 3 bases; unmatched junction bases: 10. This CDR3 region has 16 residues. In nucleotides, the CDR3 is TGTGCCAGTAGTCACCCGGGACTAGTGTCAACAGATACGCAGTATTTT. Its protein product is CASSHPGLVSTDTQYF.

This chain links TRBV7-9 with TRBJ1-1; weak D call: TRBD1 (5 bases). Per germline, CDR1 SEHNR and CDR2 FQNEAQ (reference sequence). The CDR3 runs 14 residues. V lost 5 bases to trimming and J lost 2 bases, with 12 bases between them. The CDR3 region is CASSLLTGNTEAFF. The CDR3 bases are TGTGCCAGCAGCCTGCTAACAGGAAACACTGAAGCTTTCTTT.

In the case of this clone: The same CDR3 arises from other DNA sequences in this sample as well. This sequence joins TRBV7-2 and TRBJ2-1; 10 nucleotides agree with TRBD2. CDR3 length: 15 residues. V trimming: 6 bases; J trimming: 4 bases; junction bases outside the gene matches: 6. Germline CDR1 is SGHTA and CDR2 is FQGNSA. DNA for the CDR3: TGTGCCAGCAGTTCAAGCGGGGGGGGATACAATGAGCAGTTCTTC. Residues: CASSSSGGGYNEQFF.